This T cell receptor beta chain was profiled in a study of molecular identifiers for immune sequencing clone quantification. The CDR3 spans 16 residues. From germline, CDR1 is SNHLY and CDR2 FYNNEI. This clonotype was seen once. Bulk TCR library preparation followed previously described methods with listed TCR primers. MiXCR, run by TCRdb on the PCR reads, gives a single entry per CDR3 protein. The sample includes tens of thousands of distinct CDR3 sequences, about a third of them seen just once. It was from roughly 21,000 to 960,000 sorted cells, with 10%, 30% or 50% RNA, that naive CD8 libraries came.

The specimen sequenced was naive CD8+ T cells from blood, with Jurkat cell RNA spiked in. Subset defined: FACS-sorted CD8+CD4-CCR7+CD45RA+ naive T cells. The V gene is TRBV2, the J gene TRBJ1-4, with 7 bases that match TRBD1. The TCR originated in a human donor in good health. Some libraries in this study had Jurkat cell RNA spiked in. CDR3 bases: TGTACCACCATAAGACAGGGAACAGCAACTAATGAAAAACTGTTTTTT. This codes for CTTIRQGTATNEKLFF. Complete variable domain (other parts from reference TRBV2 and TRBJ1-4): EPEVTQTPSHQVTQMGQEVILRCVPISNHLYFYWYRQILGQKVEFLVSFYNNEISEKSEIFDDQFSVERPDGSNFTLKIRSTKLEDSAMYFCTTIRQGTATNEKLFFGSGTQLSVL.